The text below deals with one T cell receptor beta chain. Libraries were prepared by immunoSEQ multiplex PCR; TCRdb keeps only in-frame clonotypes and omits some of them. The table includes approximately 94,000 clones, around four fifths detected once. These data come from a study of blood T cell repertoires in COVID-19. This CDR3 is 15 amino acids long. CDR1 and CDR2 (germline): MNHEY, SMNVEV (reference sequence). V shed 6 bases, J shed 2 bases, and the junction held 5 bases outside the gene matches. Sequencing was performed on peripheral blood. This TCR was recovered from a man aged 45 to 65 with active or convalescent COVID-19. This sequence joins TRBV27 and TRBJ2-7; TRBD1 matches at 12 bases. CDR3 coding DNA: TGTGCCAGCAGCTGGGGACAGGGGGCAGCCTACGAGCAGTACTTC. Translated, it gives CASSWGQGAAYEQYF.